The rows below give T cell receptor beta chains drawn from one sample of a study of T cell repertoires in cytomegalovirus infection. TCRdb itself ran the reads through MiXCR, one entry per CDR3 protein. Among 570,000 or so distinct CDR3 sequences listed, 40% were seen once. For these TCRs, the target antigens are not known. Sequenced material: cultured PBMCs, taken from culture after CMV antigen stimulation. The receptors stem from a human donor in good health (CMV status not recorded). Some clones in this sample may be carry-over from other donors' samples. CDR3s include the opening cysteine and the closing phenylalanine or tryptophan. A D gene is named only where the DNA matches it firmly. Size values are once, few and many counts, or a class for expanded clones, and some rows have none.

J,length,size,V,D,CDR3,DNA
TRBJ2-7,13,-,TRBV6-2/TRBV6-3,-,CASSIRFEYEQYF,TGTGCCAGCAGTATTCGATTCGAATACGAGCAGTACTTC
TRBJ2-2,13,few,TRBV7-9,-,CASSFQTTGELFF,TGTGCCAGCAGCTTCCAAACCACCGGGGAGCTGTTTTTT
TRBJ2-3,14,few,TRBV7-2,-,CASSFGLPTDTQYF,TGTGCCAGCAGCTTCGGACTTCCCACAGATACGCAGTATTTT
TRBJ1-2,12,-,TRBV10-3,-,CAISEKEGWYTF,TGTGCCATCAGTGAGAAGGAAGGCTGGTACACCTTC
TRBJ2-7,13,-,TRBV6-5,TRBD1,CASSDRAFYEQYF,TGTGCCAGCAGTGACAGGGCCTTCTACGAGCAGTACTTC
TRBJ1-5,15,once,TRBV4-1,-,CASSQVAGLNQPQHF,TGCGCCAGCAGCCAAGTCGCAGGGCTCAATCAGCCCCAGCATTTT
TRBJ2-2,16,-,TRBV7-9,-,CASSNKASPNTGELFF,TGTGCCAGCAGCAACAAGGCCTCCCCGAACACCGGGGAGCTGTTTTTT
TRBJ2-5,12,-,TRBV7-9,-,CASSSVIETQYF,TGTGCCAGCAGCTCCGTTATCGAGACCCAGTACTTC
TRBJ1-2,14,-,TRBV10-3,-,CAISESKDSGGYTF,TGTGCCATCAGTGAGTCGAAGGACAGTGGCGGCTACACCTTC
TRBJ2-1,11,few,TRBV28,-,CASTVYNEQFF,TGTGCCAGCACCGTCTACAATGAGCAGTTCTTC